One and the same sample provided the 32 T cell receptor beta chains below, sequenced in a study of beta chain features in type 1 diabetes. The entirety of the isolated RNA underwent reverse transcription, so expressed TCRB transcripts were sequenced. Assay used: immunoSEQ multiplex PCR; TCRdb lists only in-frame clones, some missing. The table has nearly 700,000 clones, about an eighth seen once; the top ten hold roughly 0.022%. These receptors have no known antigen. Study-wide findings and caveats: TCRB CDR3s were moderately but significantly shorter in Type 1 diabetes patients in all four CD4+ subsets.

Sequencing used naive CD4+ T cells from blood. These receptors were taken from a man younger than 35 with type 1 diabetes.

The chain is built from TRBV2 and TRBJ2-5, with a possible D match to TRBD1 (6 bases). Germline V gene lookup returns CDR1 SNHLY and CDR2 FYNNEI. V gave up 0 bases and J gave up 5 bases, with 16 bases separating them. There are 16 residues in the CDR3. The CDR3 is CASSEAPDSLWETQYF. The CDR3 coding sequence is TGTGCCAGCAGTGAAGCGCCGGACAGTTTATGGGAGACCCAGTACTTC.

This clone was counted a few times. The rearrangement joins TRBV21-1 to TRBJ1-2. TRBV21-1 is a pseudogene locus. This CDR3 is built from 12 residues. The CDR3 DNA is TGTGCCAGCAGCAAGGGCGGGTATGGCTACACCTTC. Translation gives CASSKGGYGYTF.

This clone has just a few counts. This chain uses TRBV4-1 with TRBJ2-2; no clear D gene. The CDR3 is 15 residues long. V shed 4 bases and J shed 5 bases, with 14 bases lying between them. CDR1 is MGHRA, CDR2 YSYEKL, per germline. The DNA of the CDR3 is TGCGCCAGCAGCCCACTCTCTCAGAGTACCGGGGAGCTGTTTTTT. The encoded protein is CASSPLSQSTGELFF.

The chain combines TRBV19 with TRBJ1-1; 7 nucleotides align to TRBD1. The CDR3 is 13 amino acids. Germline V CDR1 and CDR2: LNHDA, SQIVND (reference sequence). The V gene end was trimmed by 7 bases and the J gene end by 3 bases; junction bases not matched to a gene: 5. The CDR3 coding sequence is TGTGCCAGTATCCCCGACAGGGACACTGAAGCTTTCTTT. Translation: CASIPDRDTEAFF.

This clone was detected only a few times. This chain links TRBV30 with TRBJ1-2; D call uncertain. V was clipped by 3 bases and J by 3 bases, with 17 bases between them. Germline V gives CDR1 GTSNPN, CDR2 SVGIG (reference sequence). There are 15 residues in the CDR3. CDR3 in amino acids: CAWRRSGSGYYGYTF. DNA for the CDR3: TGTGCCTGGAGAAGGTCCGGCAGCGGATACTATGGCTACACCTTC.

V gene TRBV27 combines with J gene TRBJ2-3; TRBD2 matches 8 bases. The CDR3 loop spans 13 amino acids. Looked up from germline, CDR1 is MNHEY and CDR2 is SMNVEV (reference sequence). V dropped 6 bases and J dropped 10; count of bases not matched to a gene: 9. The DNA for the CDR3 is TGTGCCAGCAGCCCCGGGGGGGGTGGCGCGCAGTATTTT. Translating it yields CASSPGGGGAQYF.

This chain links TRBV30 with TRBJ1-2; D gene ambiguous. The CDR3 covers 14 residues. V was trimmed by 0 bases and J by 6 bases, leaving 14 bases between them. Germline V gene sequence: CDR1 GTSNPN, CDR2 SVGIG (reference sequence). CDR3 DNA: TGTGCCTGGAGTGTTGTGGGATGGGCTGATGGCTACACCTTC. Protein product: CAWSVVGWADGYTF.

The chain combines TRBV29-1 with TRBJ1-6, with D perhaps matching TRBD1 (5 bases). Deletions cut 6 bases from V and 7 bases from J, with 13 bases between. Germline V gene sequence: CDR1 SQVTM, CDR2 ANQGSEA. There are 13 residues in the CDR3. As DNA, the CDR3 is TGCAGCGTAGCTCGGGACGAAAATTCACCCCTCCACTTT. This translates into CSVARDENSPLHF.

This clone turned up a few times. The chain is built from TRBV28 and TRBJ2-2; TRBD1 agrees at 8 bases. V lost 3 bases and J lost 3; bases outside the gene matches: 6. The germline CDR1 and CDR2 sequences are MDHEN and SYDVKM. The CDR3 is 16 amino acids. The CDR3 sequence: CASSFVAGGDTGELFF. CDR3 sequence (DNA): TGTGCCAGCAGTTTTGTGGCAGGGGGCGACACCGGGGAGCTGTTTTTT.

The rearrangement links TRBV10-3 to TRBJ1-4, with TRBD1 matching over 8 bases. V lost 3 bases and J lost 8; bases outside the gene matches: 14. Germline V gene sequence: CDR1 ENHRY, CDR2 SYGVKD. The length of the CDR3 is 17 residues. The CDR3 is CAISDSATGTGGEKLFF. CDR3 bases: TGTGCCATCAGTGACTCCGCAACCGGGACAGGCGGCGAAAAACTGTTTTTT.

The chain is built from TRBV30 and TRBJ1-6; TRBD1 might be the D (5 bases). The CDR3 spans 16 residues. V was shortened by 1 base and J by 7 bases, with 17 bases between the two germline ends. CDR1 and CDR2 (germline): GTSNPN, SVGIG (reference sequence). The CDR3 sequence: CAWSGKRFSGNSPLHF. The CDR3 DNA reads TGTGCCTGGAGTGGGAAGAGGTTTTCAGGGAATTCACCCCTCCACTTT.

This chain joins TRBV27 and TRBJ1-5, with 11 bases lining up with TRBD1. Losses at the gene ends were 3 bases for V and 0 bases for J; bases not matched to a gene: 7. The CDR3 spans 18 residues. The germline CDR1 and CDR2 sequences are MNHEY and SMNVEV (reference sequence). Written as DNA, the CDR3 is TGTGCCAGCAGTTTGAGGACAGGGGGCGCCGATAGCAATCAGCCCCAGCATTTT. Protein: CASSLRTGGADSNQPQHF.

This clone occurred a few times. Other DNA sequences of this sample code for an identical CDR3. This chain connects TRBV18 to TRBJ2-3; 7 bases fit TRBD2. Losses at the gene ends were 3 bases for V and 4 bases for J; bases not matched to a gene: 1. This CDR3 comprises 13 residues. The germline V gene encodes CDR1 KGHSH and CDR2 LQKENI. In DNA form, the CDR3 reads TGTGCCAGCTCACCTCGGGGGGCAGATACGCAGTATTTT. Translation: CASSPRGADTQYF.

The genes are TRBV5-1 and TRBJ2-5; D remains unclear. V was shortened by 0 bases and J by 2 bases, with 11 bases between the two germline ends. CDR1 SGHRS and CDR2 YFSETQ come from the germline V gene. The CDR3 loop spans 15 amino acids. The CDR3 reads CASSLAYGVQETQYF. For the CDR3, the DNA is TGCGCCAGCAGCTTGGCCTACGGAGTTCAAGAGACCCAGTACTTC.

The V gene is TRBV2, the J gene TRBJ2-2; the D gene is possibly TRBD2 (6 bases). V shed 11 bases and J shed 0 bases, with 10 bases lying between them. This CDR3 comprises 13 residues. Germline CDR1 reads SNHLY; CDR2 reads FYNNEI. The CDR3 protein is CASSGANTGELFF. As DNA, the CDR3 is TGTGCCTCCTCGGGGGCGAACACCGGGGAGCTGTTTTTT.

This clone appeared a few times. This chain joins TRBV13 and TRBJ2-3; 7 nucleotides match TRBD2. The junction had 11 bases not matched to a gene; V was cut back by 5 bases and J by 0 bases. From germline, CDR1 is PRHDT and CDR2 FYEKMQ (reference sequence). This CDR3 has 17 residues. This CDR3 is CASSTATAGVSTDTQYF. Here the CDR3 DNA reads TGTGCCAGCAGCACCGCCACGGCGGGGGTTAGCACAGATACGCAGTATTTT.

This clone was picked up a small number of times. The chain carries TRBV9 and TRBJ2-1; 7 bases map to TRBD2. The germline gives CDR1 SGDLS, CDR2 YYNGEE. V trimming: 3 bases; J trimming: 1 base; junction bases outside the gene matches: 10. This CDR3 has 17 residues. The CDR3 protein is CASSAPGGGGSYNEQFF. For the CDR3, the DNA is TGTGCCAGCAGCGCCCCCGGCGGGGGTGGGTCCTACAATGAGCAGTTCTTC.

The gene calls are TRBV19 and TRBJ2-1; 10 positions agree with TRBD2. The V segment lost 3 bases and the J segment 4 bases; nucleotides outside the gene matches: 9. CDR3 length: 17 residues. Per the germline V gene, CDR1 is LNHDA and CDR2 is SQIVND (reference sequence). In DNA form, the CDR3 reads TGTGCCAGTAGTATCCGGTTTGGAGCGGGGGGGTACAATGAGCAGTTCTTC. This codes for CASSIRFGAGGYNEQFF. Based on the CDR3 plus reference TRBV19 and TRBJ2-1, the full variable domain is DGGITQSPKYLFRKEGQNVTLSCEQNLNHDAMYWYRQDPGQGLRLIYYSQIVNDFQKGDIAEGYSVSREKKESFPLTVTSAQKNPTAFYLCASSIRFGAGGYNEQFFGPGTRLTVL.

This clone has more than one count but fewer than ten. The chain is built from TRBV5-1 and TRBJ2-5; unclear D gene. CDR3 length: 13 amino acids. Germline assignment: CDR1 SGHRS and CDR2 YFSETQ. The V end was cut by 1 base, the J end by 3 bases, with 7 bases between. The CDR3 sequence is CASSLIAEETQYF. CDR3 nucleotides: TGCGCCAGCAGCTTGATCGCGGAAGAGACCCAGTACTTC.

The chain has TRBV11-2 and TRBJ1-1; D uncertain. The CDR3 loop spans 15 amino acids. Germline V gives CDR1 SGHAT, CDR2 FQNNGV. The V end lost 5 bases, the J end lost 0 bases, and 13 bases lay between the germline ends. The CDR3 spells CASSAYRVMNTEAFF. In DNA form, the CDR3 reads TGTGCCAGCAGCGCCTACAGAGTAATGAACACTGAAGCTTTCTTT.

The chain combines TRBV19 with TRBJ1-4; D is unresolved. CDR1 is LNHDA, CDR2 SQIVND, per germline (reference sequence). The CDR3 sequence is 15 residues long. The ends were cut back, 5 bases at V and 2 bases at J, with 12 bases in the middle. CDR3 loop: CASSPTRWTNEKLFF. CDR3 coding DNA: TGTGCCAGTAGTCCAACCCGCTGGACTAATGAAAAACTGTTTTTT.

This sequence joins TRBV28 and TRBJ2-6; no clear D gene. This CDR3 has 19 amino acids. From germline, CDR1 is MDHEN and CDR2 SYDVKM. V was pared by 1 base and J by 0 bases, with 16 bases between. CDR3 sequence: CASSLSMGRSFSGANVLTF. CDR3 in DNA: TGTGCCAGCAGTTTATCTATGGGCAGGAGTTTCTCTGGGGCCAACGTCCTGACTTTC.

The V and J genes are TRBV5-6 and TRBJ1-5; no clear D gene. CDR1 is SGHDT, CDR2 YYEEEE, per germline. This CDR3 spans 16 amino acids. Deletions cut 0 bases from V and 2 bases from J, with 12 bases between. The CDR3 DNA is TGTGCCAGCAGCTTGGAGGCCGCAGGAGGCAATCAGCCCCAGCATTTT. Translation: CASSLEAAGGNQPQHF.

The chain combines TRBV13 with TRBJ1-4; D possibly corresponds to TRBD1 (5 bases). This CDR3 is built from 15 residues. Trimming removed 2 bases from V and 1 base from J, with 8 bases in between. CDR1 and CDR2 from the germline V gene are PRHDT and FYEKMQ (reference sequence). CDR3 residues: CASSLRGGTNEKLFF. The CDR3 nucleotides read TGTGCCAGCAGCTTAAGGGGTGGAACTAATGAAAAACTGTTTTTT.

This clone was seen more than once but under ten times. The J gene is TRBJ2-3, the V gene TRBV2; D not resolved. There are 13 residues in the CDR3. The germline V and J ends were trimmed by 6 bases and 3 bases, with 10 bases remaining between them. The V gene's germline CDR1 is SNHLY and CDR2 FYNNEI. CDR3 sequence reads: CASSLLWTDTQYF. CDR3 coding DNA: TGTGCCAGCAGCTTATTGTGGACAGATACGCAGTATTTT.

The chain employs TRBV27 and TRBJ2-1; D is unclear. Germline V gene lookup returns CDR1 MNHEY and CDR2 SMNVEV (reference sequence). Trimming took off 5 bases at V and 0 bases at J, with 20 bases between the two ends. This CDR3 region has 18 residues. The CDR3 DNA reads TGTGCCAGCAGTGCACCACCTGGACGGCTAAGCTCCTACAATGAGCAGTTCTTC. Residues: CASSAPPGRLSSYNEQFF.

V and J are TRBV28 and TRBJ1-1; 9 bases match TRBD1. This CDR3 is built from 14 residues. Germline loops: CDR1 MDHEN, CDR2 SYDVKM. V was clipped by 6 bases and J by 1 base; unmatched bases: 3. CDR3 in DNA: TGTGCCAGCAGGACGGGACAGGGGAACACTGAAGCTTTCTTT. Translated: CASRTGQGNTEAFF.

In this sample, this clone turned up a few times. The chain carries TRBV4-2 and TRBJ1-2, with TRBD1 matching 9 bases. Trimming cost V 3 bases and J 2 bases; bases outside gene matches: 7. Per the germline V gene, CDR1 is LGHNA and CDR2 is YNFKEQ. This CDR3 has 16 residues. The CDR3 DNA reads TGTGCCAGCAGCCAGTCCCCCGGACAGGGGAACTATGGCTACACCTTC. Translated: CASSQSPGQGNYGYTF.

This clone has just a few counts. The chain recombines TRBV30 with TRBJ1-4; a possible D gene is TRBD1 (6 bases). Germline V CDR1 and CDR2: GTSNPN, SVGIG (reference sequence). V lost 0 bases and J lost 7, with 15 bases in between. The CDR3 has 15 amino acids. The DNA of the CDR3 is TGTGCCTGGAGTGTACCCGGGGGCGAGAGTGAAAAACTGTTTTTT. This encodes CAWSVPGGESEKLFF.

The chain carries TRBV6-5 and TRBJ2-3; D is possibly TRBD2 (5 bases). Trimming took off 0 bases at V and 3 bases at J, with 10 bases between the two ends. Per germline, CDR1 MNHEY and CDR2 SVGAGI. This CDR3 spans 15 amino acids. CDR3 DNA sequence: TGTGCCAGCAGTTACTCGTCCCCGGGGACAGATACGCAGTATTTT. This encodes CASSYSSPGTDTQYF.

This clone has a handful of counts. This chain uses TRBV7-2 with TRBJ2-7, with D maybe TRBD1 (6 bases). Trimming removed 5 bases from V and 3 bases from J, with 26 bases in between. The CDR3 runs 18 residues. The germline V gene has CDR1 SGHTA and CDR2 FQGNSA. The CDR3 sequence: CASSPGQLSPSTIYEQYF. The CDR3 DNA is TGTGCCAGCAGCCCAGGACAGCTCTCCCCTTCAACTATCTACGAGCAGTACTTC.

This clone was found a few times. The chain uses TRBV19 and TRBJ2-6; TRBD1 agrees at 8 bases. From germline, CDR1 is LNHDA and CDR2 SQIVND (reference sequence). The CDR3 is 14 residues long. V lost 8 bases and J lost 3; bases outside the gene matches: 3. The CDR3 protein is CASSDRDGANVLTF. The CDR3 DNA follows: TGTGCCAGTTCGGACAGGGATGGGGCCAACGTCCTGACTTTC.